This is a list of T cell receptor beta chains from one sample in a study of OX40 agonist ivuxolimab in advanced cancers. Profiling relied on immunoSEQ multiplex PCR, and the TCRdb table lists in-frame clones only, not all of them. The data show 50,000 to 60,000 clones, roughly nine tenths seen once. This material consisted of CD4+ or CD8+ T cells sorted from blood, taken in a trial of the OX40 agonist ivuxolimab. The receptors were gathered from an adult with an advanced solid tumor such as melanoma, head and neck, liver or kidney cancer. The CDR3 runs from the conserved cysteine through the conserved F or W. The order of the fields is J gene, V gene, clone size, CDR3 length, D gene, CDR3 protein, CDR3 DNA. The D gene is left open where the match is weak. Size is stated for part of the rows, as once, few or many counts, or as a class when the clone is expanded.

TRBJ2-1	TRBV29-1	-	14	TRBD1	CSVVRQGGYNEQFF	TGCAGCGTTGTCCGACAGGGGGGATACAATGAGCAGTTCTTC
TRBJ2-7	TRBV10-3	once	15	-	CAISEGQDAIYEQYF	TGTGCCATCAGTGAAGGGCAGGACGCAATTTACGAGCAGTACTTC
TRBJ1-2	TRBV5-1	-	16	TRBD1	CASSYGPGQGDDGYTF	TGCGCCAGCAGCTACGGCCCCGGACAGGGAGATGATGGCTACACCTTC
TRBJ1-2	TRBV30	-	14	-	CAWSVHTVGYGYTF	TGTGCCTGGAGTGTCCATACGGTGGGCTATGGCTACACCTTC
TRBJ2-1	TRBV11-3	-	15	TRBD2	CASSLVGTSYNEQFF	TGTGCCAGCAGCTTAGTAGGGACTAGCTACAATGAGCAGTTCTTC
TRBJ2-3	TRBV25-1	-	16	TRBD2	CASSELAGVRADTQYF	TGTGCCAGCAGTGAACTAGCGGGAGTTCGGGCAGATACGCAGTATTTT
TRBJ1-1	TRBV2	once	12	-	CASSVLNTEAFF	TGTGCCAGCAGTGTATTGAACACTGAAGCTTTCTTT
TRBJ1-1	TRBV7-6	-	13	-	CASSLGAGEKAFF	TGTGCCAGCAGCTTAGGGGCAGGGGAAAAAGCTTTCTTT
TRBJ2-1	TRBV27	-	16	-	CASSSRLPRSYNEQFF	TGTGCCAGCAGTTCCAGACTCCCTCGCTCCTACAATGAGCAGTTCTTC
TRBJ2-1	TRBV5-1	-	15	TRBD2	CASSISGGTYNEQFF	TGCGCCAGCAGCATCAGCGGGGGTACTTACAATGAGCAGTTCTTC
TRBJ2-7	TRBV29-1	-	14	TRBD2	CSVRGLAGSYEQYF	TGCAGCGTCAGGGGACTAGCGGGCTCCTACGAGCAGTACTTC
TRBJ1-5	TRBV28	once	18	-	CASSPPAGATYSNQPQHF	TGTGCCAGCAGCCCCCCGGCAGGGGCAACGTATAGCAATCAGCCCCAGCATTTT
TRBJ2-5	TRBV19	-	16	TRBD2	CASSIEAGGTQETQYF	TGTGCCAGTAGTATAGAGGCGGGAGGGACCCAAGAGACCCAGTACTTC
TRBJ2-1	TRBV4-1	few	14	-	CASSQLTGDNEQFF	TGCGCCAGCAGCCAGTTAACAGGAGACAATGAGCAGTTCTTC
TRBJ2-1	TRBV9	-	15	-	CASSVASSSYNEQFF	TGTGCCAGCAGCGTAGCCTCTAGCTCCTACAATGAGCAGTTCTTC
TRBJ1-1	TRBV4-1	-	13	-	CASSYPGQTEAFF	TGCGCCAGCAGCTACCCAGGACAGACTGAAGCTTTCTTT
TRBJ1-2	TRBV7-2	once	12	-	CASSLLPGGYTF	TGTGCCAGCAGCTTATTACCCGGCGGCTACACCTTC
TRBJ2-5	TRBV7-8	-	13	-	CASSVNRVETQYF	TGTGCCAGCAGCGTAAACAGGGTTGAGACCCAGTACTTC
TRBJ2-1	TRBV11-3	-	15	TRBD1	CASSPWTGGMDEQFF	TGTGCCAGCAGCCCCTGGACAGGGGGTATGGATGAGCAGTTCTTC
TRBJ1-1	TRBV4-3	-	16	TRBD1	CASSQDRGDRNTEAFF	TGCGCCAGCAGCCAAGATCGGGGGGACAGGAACACTGAAGCTTTCTTT
TRBJ2-3	TRBV21-1	-	17	-	CASSKGQNRGVVDTQYF	TGTGCCAGCAGCAAAGGACAGAACAGGGGGGTCGTAGATACGCAGTATTTT
TRBJ2-5	TRBV30	-	19	TRBD2	CAWSEMLPGLAGVSETQYF	TGTGCCTGGAGTGAAATGTTGCCGGGACTAGCGGGAGTTTCAGAGACCCAGTACTTC
TRBJ2-3	TRBV4-2	-	18	-	CASSQDMGYGGSTDTQYF	TGTGCCAGCAGCCAAGACATGGGTTATGGCGGGAGCACAGATACGCAGTATTTT
TRBJ2-7	TRBV11-2	-	13	-	CASSLEQGYEQYF	TGTGCCAGCAGCTTGGAACAGGGCTACGAGCAGTACTTC
TRBJ2-3	TRBV28	-	12	-	CASSLVTDTQYF	TGTGCCAGCAGCCTGGTCACAGATACGCAGTATTTT
TRBJ1-5	TRBV7-2	-	13	-	CASSLLYNQPQHF	TGTGCCAGCAGCTTACTATACAATCAGCCCCAGCATTTT